The next 18 T cell receptor beta chains were all read from a single sample in a study of blood T cells in healthy people across ages. Together with a sample-barcoded 5' primer, a J-beta primer mix was included in a second PCR lasting 7 to 11 cycles. TCRdb reprocessed the 5' RACE reads via MiXCR and lists one record per CDR3 protein. Of fewer than 2,000,000 distinct CDR3 sequences listed, approximately 39% are singletons. The sequenced material came from blood. These receptors were taken from a human donor in good health.

This clonotype turned up a few times. The chain couples TRBV25-1 to TRBJ1-2; D call uncertain. Trimming stripped 6 bases from V and 3 bases from J, with 11 bases between. The CDR3 has 13 residues. Germline assignment: CDR1 MGHDK and CDR2 SYGVNS. The DNA for the CDR3 is TGTGCCAGCAGCCCCGCGCAGCACTATGGCTACACCTTC. Residues: CASSPAQHYGYTF.

The chain recombines TRBV4-1 with TRBJ1-2; tentative D call: TRBD1 (6 bases). Per the germline V gene, CDR1 is MGHRA and CDR2 is YSYEKL. The CDR3 is 15 residues long. Trimming removed 0 bases from V and 3 bases from J, with 11 bases in between. In DNA, the CDR3 is TGCGCCAGCAGCCAAGAGAGGGGGGTACACTATGGCTACACCTTC. Protein sequence: CASSQERGVHYGYTF.

The chain couples TRBV7-2 to TRBJ2-5; 10 nucleotides match TRBD2. The J call is doubtful: the DNA matches TRBJ2-7 better. The CDR3 runs to 16 residues. The germline V gene encodes CDR1 SGHTA and CDR2 FQGNSA. The CDR3 here is CASSLGSSGGAYEQYF. CDR3 DNA: TGTGCCAGCAGCTTAGGTTCCAGCGGGGGGGCCTACGAGCAGTACTTC.

The table lists this clonotype with a few counts. The rearrangement links TRBV7-2 to TRBJ2-1, with 13 positions matching TRBD2. This CDR3 is 20 amino acids long. Germline CDR1 and CDR2: SGHTA and FQGNSA. Germline trimming cut 5 bases from V and 0 bases from J; bases unmatched to any gene: 13. The CDR3 sequence is CASSTPGLAGRSSSYNEQFF. CDR3 coding DNA: TGTGCCAGCAGCACTCCGGGACTAGCGGGGCGATCTAGCTCCTACAATGAGCAGTTCTTC.

The chain couples TRBV24-1 to TRBJ2-5; a weak D match, TRBD1 (5 bases). This CDR3 comprises 14 residues. The germline V and J ends were trimmed by 7 bases and 2 bases, with 13 bases remaining between them. Germline assignment: CDR1 KGHDR and CDR2 SFDVKD. CDR3 nucleotides: TGTGCCACCAGGGCCGACAAGGGGCAAGAGACCCAGTACTTC. It encodes CATRADKGQETQYF.

A single count supports this clonotype. The V and J genes are TRBV6-1 and TRBJ2-4; D not certain. The J call is doubtful: the DNA matches TRBJ2-7 better. Germline CDR1 and CDR2: MNHNS and SASEGT. There are 12 residues in the CDR3. The CDR3: CASISDHYEQYF. CDR3 bases: TGTGCCAGCATATCTGATCACTACGAGCAGTACTTC.

Notes on this clonotype: A read error may account for a junction end that differs from germline. This sequence joins TRBV5-1 and TRBJ1-6; 8 bases agree with TRBD1. This CDR3 comprises 15 residues. Germline lookup yields CDR1 SGHRS and CDR2 YFSETQ. CDR3 sequence (DNA): TGCGCCGGCAGCTCCGTCGGACAGGGAGATTCACCCCTCCACTTT. Its protein product is CAGSSVGQGDSPLHF.

The chain is built from TRBV20-1 and TRBJ2-1; 9 nucleotides line up with TRBD2. The J call may be in error: the DNA end matches TRBJ2-7 better. Germline values: CDR1 DFQATT, CDR2 SNEGSKA (reference sequence). CDR3 length: 15 amino acids. CDR3 protein: CSAVLAAGGMNEQYF. The CDR3 bases are TGCAGTGCTGTTCTGGCGGCGGGGGGGATGAACGAGCAGTACTTC.

This clonotype was observed once. The gene calls are TRBV7-2 and TRBJ2-7; D not certain. V was pared by 2 bases and J by 6 bases, with 14 bases between. Per germline, CDR1 SGHTA and CDR2 FQGNSA. This CDR3 comprises 14 residues. The CDR3 loop reads CASSLYLYPPEQYF. The CDR3 DNA follows: TGTGCCAGCAGCTTATATCTATATCCCCCCGAGCAGTACTTC.

To note about this clonotype: No conserved phenylalanine or tryptophan is present at the end of the CDR3, so a read error is the likely explanation. The J gene is TRBJ1-2, the V gene TRBV29-1; D remains unclear. The V gene's germline CDR1 is SQVTM and CDR2 ANQGSEA. The ends were cut back, 0 bases at V and 5 bases at J, with 4 bases in the middle. This CDR3 is built from 11 residues. The CDR3: CSVEDPYGYTC. In nucleotides, the CDR3 is TGCAGCGTTGAAGATCCTTATGGCTACACCTGC.

The table lists this clonotype with a few counts. The chain carries TRBV7-9 and TRBJ1-2; TRBD1 might be the D (6 bases). Germline CDR1 reads SEHNR; CDR2 reads FQNEAQ (reference sequence). Trimming left V 5 bases short and J 3 bases short, with 25 bases between. The CDR3 is made up of 18 amino acids. CDR3 DNA: TGTGCCAGCAGCCCCCATAGGGGGGAAGGGTTTATGGACTATGGCTACACCTTC. Translation gives CASSPHRGEGFMDYGYTF. Full variable domain (outside the CDR3, taken from reference TRBV7-9 and TRBJ1-2): DTGVSQNPRHKITKRGQNVTFRCDPISEHNRLYWYRQTLGQGPEFLTYFQNEAQLEKSRLLSDRFSAERPKGSFSTLEIQRTEQGDSAMYLCASSPHRGEGFMDYGYTFGSGTRLTVV.

The J gene is TRBJ2-5, the V gene TRBV11-1, with TRBD2 identical over 8 bases. Germline V gene lookup returns CDR1 SGHAT and CDR2 FQDESV (reference sequence). The CDR3 has 15 residues. Trimming at V came to 5 bases and at J to 2 bases, leaving 7 bases not matched to a gene. The CDR3 bases are TGTGCCAGCAGCGCTGGGGTAGCGGGGCAAGAGACCCAGTACTTC. Protein product: CASSAGVAGQETQYF.

CDR3 loop: CATSRVGSWGQDHQDTQYF. The CDR3, as DNA: TGTGCCACCAGCAGAGTTGGTTCGTGGGGACAGGATCATCAAGATACGCAGTATTTT. V usage is TRBV15 and J usage is TRBJ2-3, with 8 bases lining up with TRBD1. The CDR3 extends over 19 amino acids. V shed 1 base and J 5 bases; nucleotides not matched to a gene: 17. The germline CDR1 and CDR2 sequences are LNHNV and YYDKDF (reference sequence).

V is TRBV15 and J is TRBJ2-4; D tentatively reads TRBD1 or TRBD2 (5 bases each). Trimming removed 3 bases from V and 8 bases from J, with 11 bases in between. The CDR3 spans 13 residues. Germline CDR1 LNHNV, CDR2 YYDKDF (reference sequence). The CDR3 reads CATSSQLGDIQYF. The DNA for the CDR3 is TGTGCCACCAGCAGCCAGTTGGGGGACATTCAGTACTTC.

This clonotype was seen a few times. This chain uses TRBV29-1 with TRBJ1-5, with D maybe TRBD1 (5 bases). Deletions cut 4 bases from V and 4 bases from J, with 11 bases between. CDR1 and CDR2 (germline): SQVTM, ANQGSEA. The CDR3 consists of 13 residues. This CDR3 reads CSVGTLGNQPQHF. The CDR3 nucleotides read TGCAGCGTTGGGACATTGGGAAATCAGCCCCAGCATTTT.

This clonotype has a handful of counts. The chain combines TRBV3-1 with TRBJ1-1; 8 nucleotides align to TRBD1. J was trimmed by 4 bases and V by 4 bases; bases with no gene match: 20. The CDR3 spans 19 residues. Germline-derived CDR1 and CDR2 are LGHDT and YNNKEL (reference sequence). The CDR3: CASSRWTGLQLLSATEAFF. The CDR3 DNA sequence: TGTGCCAGCAGCCGTTGGACAGGGCTTCAATTGTTGTCGGCCACTGAAGCTTTCTTT.

V and J are TRBV20-1 and TRBJ1-2, with unresolved D. CDR1 is DFQATT and CDR2 is SNEGSKA in the germline V gene (reference sequence). The CDR3 runs to 13 residues. Trimming took off 5 bases at V and 6 bases at J, with 16 bases between the two ends. CDR3 bases: TGCAGTGCTTTAGGACCGAAATCCGATGGCTACACCTTC. Translating it yields CSALGPKSDGYTF.

Regarding this clonotype: A much bigger clone sits one base away, suggesting this may be a read error. The chain links TRBV4-3 to TRBJ2-3; D call uncertain. CDR1 and CDR2 from the germline V gene are LGHNA and YSLEER. The V and J ends lost 0 bases and 2 bases respectively, with 3 bases between them. CDR3 size: 13 residues. Here the CDR3 DNA reads TGCGCCAGCAGCCAAGACACCACAGATACGCAGTATTTT. It translates to CASSQDTTDTQYF.